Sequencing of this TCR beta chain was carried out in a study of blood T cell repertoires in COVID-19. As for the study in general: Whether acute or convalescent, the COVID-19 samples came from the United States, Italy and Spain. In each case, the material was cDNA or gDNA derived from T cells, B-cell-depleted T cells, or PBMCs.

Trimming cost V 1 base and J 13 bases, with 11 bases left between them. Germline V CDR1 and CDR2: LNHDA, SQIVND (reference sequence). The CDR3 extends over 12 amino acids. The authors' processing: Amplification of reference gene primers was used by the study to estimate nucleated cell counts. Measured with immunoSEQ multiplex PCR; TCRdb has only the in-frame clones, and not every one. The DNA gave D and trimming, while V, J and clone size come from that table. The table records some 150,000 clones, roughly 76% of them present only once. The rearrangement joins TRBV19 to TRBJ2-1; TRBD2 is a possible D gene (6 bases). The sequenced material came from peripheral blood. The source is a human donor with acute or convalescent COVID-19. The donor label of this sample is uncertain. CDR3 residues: CASSIGAGPQFF. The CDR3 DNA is TGTGCCAGTAGTATAGGTGCGGGGCCCCAGTTCTTC. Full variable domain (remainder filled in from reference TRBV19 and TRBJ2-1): DGGITQSPKYLFRKEGQNVTLSCEQNLNHDAMYWYRQDPGQGLRLIYYSQIVNDFQKGDIAEGYSVSREKKESFPLTVTSAQKNPTAFYLCASSIGAGPQFFGPGTRLTVL.